This TCR beta chain was observed in a study of CD8 T cells in Susac syndrome. RNA in amounts of roughly 0.45 to 1 ug was reverse transcribed with random hexamers. TCR beta CDR3 was amplified by immunoSEQ covering 54 Vbeta and 13 Jbeta. TCRdb independently ran MiXCR on the immunoSEQ multiplex PCR reads; one entry per CDR3 protein. The data show approximately 190,000 distinct CDR3 sequences, with approximately 94% seen just once and approximately 0.098% held by the top ten. TCR beta was sequenced from blood CD8+ and CD4+ T cells. CDR3 length: 13 residues. V lost 1 base to trimming and J lost 7 bases, with 11 bases between them. Germline loops: CDR1 LNHNV, CDR2 YYDKDF (reference sequence).

The chain is built from TRBV15 and TRBJ2-7, with D hard to call. Sequences were obtained from CD4+ T cells from PBMCs. The sequence was obtained from a human donor in good health. CDR3 amino acids: CATSRVGPGEQYF. The CDR3 DNA reads as TGTGCCACCAGCAGAGTAGGACCCGGGGAGCAGTACTTC.